The clone carrying this T cell receptor beta chain occurred many times. The entry originates in a study of T-cell reconstitution after alpha-beta-depleted transplantation in children. TCRbeta library construction was performed incorporating unique molecular identifiers. TCRdb re-called the PCR reads with MiXCR, one entry per CDR3 protein. The sample lists hundreds of thousands of distinct CDR3 sequences; 12% were seen once. The CDR3 totals 16 residues. Per the germline V gene, CDR1 is SGHTA and CDR2 is FQGNSA. Trimming removed 5 bases from V and 9 bases from J, with 20 bases in between. The input for sequencing was PBMCs from the stem cell graft donor, taken from the stem cell graft. This chain uses TRBV7-2 with TRBJ1-6; D might be TRBD1 (6 bases). The sequence was obtained from a human donor who donated a stem cell graft to a child with acute lymphoblastic leukemia. The CDR3 protein is CASSPLGQPNISPLHF. Here the CDR3 DNA reads TGTGCCAGCAGCCCCTTAGGACAGCCAAATATTTCACCCCTCCACTTT.